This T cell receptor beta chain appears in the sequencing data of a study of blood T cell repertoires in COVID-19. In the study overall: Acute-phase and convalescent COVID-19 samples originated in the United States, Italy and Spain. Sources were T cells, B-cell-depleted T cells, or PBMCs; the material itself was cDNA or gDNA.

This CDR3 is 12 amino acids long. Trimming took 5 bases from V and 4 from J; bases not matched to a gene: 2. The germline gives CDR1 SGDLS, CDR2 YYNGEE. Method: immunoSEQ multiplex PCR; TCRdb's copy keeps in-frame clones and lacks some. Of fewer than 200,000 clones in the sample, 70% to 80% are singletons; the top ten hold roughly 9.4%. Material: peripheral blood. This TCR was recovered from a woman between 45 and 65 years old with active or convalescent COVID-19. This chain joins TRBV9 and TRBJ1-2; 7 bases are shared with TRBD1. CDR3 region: CASSRQGYGYTF. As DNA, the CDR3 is TGTGCCAGCAGTCGACAGGGCTATGGCTACACCTTC.